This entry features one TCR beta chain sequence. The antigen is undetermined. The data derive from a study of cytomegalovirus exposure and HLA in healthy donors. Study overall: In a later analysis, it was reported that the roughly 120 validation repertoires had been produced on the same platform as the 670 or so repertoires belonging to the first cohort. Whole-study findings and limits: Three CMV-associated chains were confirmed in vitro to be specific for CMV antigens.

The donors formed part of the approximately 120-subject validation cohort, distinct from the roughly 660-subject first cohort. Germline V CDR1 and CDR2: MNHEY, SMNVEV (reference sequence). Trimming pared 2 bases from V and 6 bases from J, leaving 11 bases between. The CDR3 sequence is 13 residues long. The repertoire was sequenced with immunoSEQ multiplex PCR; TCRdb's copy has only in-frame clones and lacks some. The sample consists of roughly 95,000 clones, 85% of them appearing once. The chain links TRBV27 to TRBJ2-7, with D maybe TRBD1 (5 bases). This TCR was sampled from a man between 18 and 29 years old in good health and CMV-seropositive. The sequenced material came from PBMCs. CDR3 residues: CASSLGRVGEQYF. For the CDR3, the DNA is TGTGCCAGCAGTTTAGGCAGGGTCGGCGAGCAGTACTTC.